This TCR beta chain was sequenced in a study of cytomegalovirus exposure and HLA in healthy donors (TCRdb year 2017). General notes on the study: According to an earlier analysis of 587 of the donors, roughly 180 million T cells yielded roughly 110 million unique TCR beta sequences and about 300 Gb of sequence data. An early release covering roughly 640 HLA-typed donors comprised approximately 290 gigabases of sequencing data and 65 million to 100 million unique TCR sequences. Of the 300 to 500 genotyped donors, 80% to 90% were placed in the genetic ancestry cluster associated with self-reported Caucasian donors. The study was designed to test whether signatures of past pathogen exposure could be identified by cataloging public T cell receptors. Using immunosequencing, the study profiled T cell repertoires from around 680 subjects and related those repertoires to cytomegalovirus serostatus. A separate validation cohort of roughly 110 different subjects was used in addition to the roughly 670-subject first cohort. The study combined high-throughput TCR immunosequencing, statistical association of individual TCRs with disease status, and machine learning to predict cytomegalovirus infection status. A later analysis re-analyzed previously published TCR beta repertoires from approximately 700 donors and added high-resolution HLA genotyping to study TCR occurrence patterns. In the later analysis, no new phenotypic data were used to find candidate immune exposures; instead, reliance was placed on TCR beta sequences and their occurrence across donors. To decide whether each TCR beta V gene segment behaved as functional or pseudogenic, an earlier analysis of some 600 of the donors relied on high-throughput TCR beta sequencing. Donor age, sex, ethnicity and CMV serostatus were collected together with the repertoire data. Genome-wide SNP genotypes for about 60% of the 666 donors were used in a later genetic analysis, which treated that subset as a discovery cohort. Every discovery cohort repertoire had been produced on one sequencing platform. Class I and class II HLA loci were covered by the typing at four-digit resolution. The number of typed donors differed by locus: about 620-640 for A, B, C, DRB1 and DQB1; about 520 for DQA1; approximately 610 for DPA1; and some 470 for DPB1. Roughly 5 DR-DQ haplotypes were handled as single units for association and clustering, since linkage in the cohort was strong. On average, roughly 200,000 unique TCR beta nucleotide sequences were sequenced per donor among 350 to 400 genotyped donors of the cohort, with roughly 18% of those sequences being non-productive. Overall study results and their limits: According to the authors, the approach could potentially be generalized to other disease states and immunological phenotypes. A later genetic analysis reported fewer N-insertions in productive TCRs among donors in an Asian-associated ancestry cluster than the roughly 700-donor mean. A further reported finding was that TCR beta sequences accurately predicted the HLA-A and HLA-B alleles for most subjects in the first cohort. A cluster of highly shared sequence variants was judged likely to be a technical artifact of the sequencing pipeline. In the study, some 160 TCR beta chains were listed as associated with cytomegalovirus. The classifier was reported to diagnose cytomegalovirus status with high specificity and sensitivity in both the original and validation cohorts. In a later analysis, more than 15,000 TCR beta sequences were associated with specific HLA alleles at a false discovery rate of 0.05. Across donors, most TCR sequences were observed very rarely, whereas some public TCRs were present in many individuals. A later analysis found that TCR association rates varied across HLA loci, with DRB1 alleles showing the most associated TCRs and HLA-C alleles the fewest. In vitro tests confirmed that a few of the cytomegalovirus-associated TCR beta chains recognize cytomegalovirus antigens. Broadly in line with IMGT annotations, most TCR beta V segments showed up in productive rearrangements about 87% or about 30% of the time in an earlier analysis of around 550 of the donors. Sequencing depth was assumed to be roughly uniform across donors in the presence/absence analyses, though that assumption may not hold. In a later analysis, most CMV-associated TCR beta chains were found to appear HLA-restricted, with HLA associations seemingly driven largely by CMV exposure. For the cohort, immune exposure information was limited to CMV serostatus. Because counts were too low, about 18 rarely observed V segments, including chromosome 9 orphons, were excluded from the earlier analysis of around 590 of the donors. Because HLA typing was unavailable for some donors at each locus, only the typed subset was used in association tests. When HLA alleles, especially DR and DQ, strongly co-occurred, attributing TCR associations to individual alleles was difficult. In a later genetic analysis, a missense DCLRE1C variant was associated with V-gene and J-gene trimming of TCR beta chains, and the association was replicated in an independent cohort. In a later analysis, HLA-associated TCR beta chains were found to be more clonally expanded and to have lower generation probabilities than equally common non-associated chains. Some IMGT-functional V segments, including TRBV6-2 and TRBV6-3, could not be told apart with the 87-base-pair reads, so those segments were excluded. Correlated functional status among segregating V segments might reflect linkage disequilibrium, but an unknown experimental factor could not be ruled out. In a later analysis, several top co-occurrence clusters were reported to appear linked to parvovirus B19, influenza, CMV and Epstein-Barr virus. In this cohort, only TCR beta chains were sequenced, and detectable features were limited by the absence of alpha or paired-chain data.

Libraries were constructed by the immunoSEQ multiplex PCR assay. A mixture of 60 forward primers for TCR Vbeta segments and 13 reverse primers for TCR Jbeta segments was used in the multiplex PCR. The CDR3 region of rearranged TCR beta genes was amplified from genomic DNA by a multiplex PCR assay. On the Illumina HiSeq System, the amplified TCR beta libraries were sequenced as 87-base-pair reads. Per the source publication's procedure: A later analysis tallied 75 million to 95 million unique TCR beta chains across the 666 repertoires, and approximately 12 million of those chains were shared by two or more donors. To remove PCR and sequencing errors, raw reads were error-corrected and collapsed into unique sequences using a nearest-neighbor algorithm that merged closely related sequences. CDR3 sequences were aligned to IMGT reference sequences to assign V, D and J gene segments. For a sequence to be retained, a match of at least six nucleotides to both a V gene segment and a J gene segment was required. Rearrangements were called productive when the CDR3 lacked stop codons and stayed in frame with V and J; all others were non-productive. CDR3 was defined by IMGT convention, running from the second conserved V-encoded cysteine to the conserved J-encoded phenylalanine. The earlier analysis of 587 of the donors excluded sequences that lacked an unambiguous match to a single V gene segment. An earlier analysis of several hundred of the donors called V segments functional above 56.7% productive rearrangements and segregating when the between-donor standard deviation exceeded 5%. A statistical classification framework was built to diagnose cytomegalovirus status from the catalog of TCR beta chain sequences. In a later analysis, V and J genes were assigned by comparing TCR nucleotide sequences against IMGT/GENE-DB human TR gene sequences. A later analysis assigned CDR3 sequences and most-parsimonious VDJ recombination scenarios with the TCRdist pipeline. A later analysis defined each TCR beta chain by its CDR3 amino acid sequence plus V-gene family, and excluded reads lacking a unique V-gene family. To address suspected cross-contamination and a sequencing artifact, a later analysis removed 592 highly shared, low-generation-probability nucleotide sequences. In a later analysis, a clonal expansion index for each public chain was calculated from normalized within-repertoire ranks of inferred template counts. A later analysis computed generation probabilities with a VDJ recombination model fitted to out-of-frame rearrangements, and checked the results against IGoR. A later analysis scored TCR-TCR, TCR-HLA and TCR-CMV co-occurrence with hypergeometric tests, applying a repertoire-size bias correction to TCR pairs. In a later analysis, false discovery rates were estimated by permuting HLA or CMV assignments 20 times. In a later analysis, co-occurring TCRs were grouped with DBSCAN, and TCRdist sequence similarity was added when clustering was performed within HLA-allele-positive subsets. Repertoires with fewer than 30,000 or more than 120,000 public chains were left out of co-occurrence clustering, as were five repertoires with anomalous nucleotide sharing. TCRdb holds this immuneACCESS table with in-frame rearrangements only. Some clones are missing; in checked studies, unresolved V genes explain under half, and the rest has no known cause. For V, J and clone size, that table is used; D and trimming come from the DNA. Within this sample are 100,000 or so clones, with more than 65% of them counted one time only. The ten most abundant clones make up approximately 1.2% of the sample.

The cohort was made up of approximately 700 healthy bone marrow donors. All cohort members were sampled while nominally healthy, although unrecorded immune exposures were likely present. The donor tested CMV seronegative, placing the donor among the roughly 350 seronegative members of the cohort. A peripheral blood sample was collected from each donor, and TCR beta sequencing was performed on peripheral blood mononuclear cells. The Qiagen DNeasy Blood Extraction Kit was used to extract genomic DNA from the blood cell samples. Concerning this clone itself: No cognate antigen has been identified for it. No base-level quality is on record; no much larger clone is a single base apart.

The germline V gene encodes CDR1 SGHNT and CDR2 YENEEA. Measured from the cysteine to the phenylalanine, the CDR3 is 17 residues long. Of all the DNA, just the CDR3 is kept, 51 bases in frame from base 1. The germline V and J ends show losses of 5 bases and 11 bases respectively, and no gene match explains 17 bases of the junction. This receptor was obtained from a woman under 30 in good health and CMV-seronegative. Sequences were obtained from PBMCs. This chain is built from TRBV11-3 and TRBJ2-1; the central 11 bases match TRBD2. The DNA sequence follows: TGTGCCAGCAGCCTCCCCCGGGGGCTAGCGGGGGGCTCAAAGCAGTTCTTC. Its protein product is CASSLPRGLAGGSKQFF.